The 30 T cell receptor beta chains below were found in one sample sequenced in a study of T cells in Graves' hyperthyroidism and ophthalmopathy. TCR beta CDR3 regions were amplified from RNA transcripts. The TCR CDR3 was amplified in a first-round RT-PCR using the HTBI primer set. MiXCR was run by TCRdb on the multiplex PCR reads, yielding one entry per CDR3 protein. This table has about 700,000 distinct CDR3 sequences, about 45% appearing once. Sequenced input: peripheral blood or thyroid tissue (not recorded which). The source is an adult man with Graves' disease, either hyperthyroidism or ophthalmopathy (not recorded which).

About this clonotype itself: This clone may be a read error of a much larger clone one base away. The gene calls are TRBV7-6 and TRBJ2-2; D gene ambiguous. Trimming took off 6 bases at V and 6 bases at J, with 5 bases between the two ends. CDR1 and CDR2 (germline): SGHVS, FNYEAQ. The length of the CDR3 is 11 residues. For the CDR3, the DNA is TGTGCCAGCAGACCCCCCGGGGAGCTGTTTTTT. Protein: CASRPPGELFF.

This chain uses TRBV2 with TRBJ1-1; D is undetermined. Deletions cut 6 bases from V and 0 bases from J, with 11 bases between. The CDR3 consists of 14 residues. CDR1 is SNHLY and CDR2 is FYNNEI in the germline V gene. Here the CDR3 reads CASSSEYVNTEAFF. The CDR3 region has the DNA TGTGCCAGCAGCTCGGAGTATGTGAACACTGAAGCTTTCTTT. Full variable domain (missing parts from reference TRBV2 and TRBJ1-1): EPEVTQTPSHQVTQMGQEVILRCVPISNHLYFYWYRQILGQKVEFLVSFYNNEISEKSEIFDDQFSVERPDGSNFTLKIRSTKLEDSAMYFCASSSEYVNTEAFFGQGTRLTVV.

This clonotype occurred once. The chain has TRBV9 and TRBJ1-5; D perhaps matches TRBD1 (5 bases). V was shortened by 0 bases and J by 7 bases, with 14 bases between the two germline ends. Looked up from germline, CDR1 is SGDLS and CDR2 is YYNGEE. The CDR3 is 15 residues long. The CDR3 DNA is TGTGCCAGCAGCGTAGGGTTAGGGGAGGAACAGCCCCAGCATTTT. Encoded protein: CASSVGLGEEQPQHF.

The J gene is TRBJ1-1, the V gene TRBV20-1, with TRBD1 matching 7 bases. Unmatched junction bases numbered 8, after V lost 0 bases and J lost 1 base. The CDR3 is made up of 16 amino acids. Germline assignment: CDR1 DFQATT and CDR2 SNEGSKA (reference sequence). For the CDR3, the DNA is TGCAGTGCTAGAGATCAAGTACAGGGGAGGAACACTGAAGCTTTCTTT. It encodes CSARDQVQGRNTEAFF.

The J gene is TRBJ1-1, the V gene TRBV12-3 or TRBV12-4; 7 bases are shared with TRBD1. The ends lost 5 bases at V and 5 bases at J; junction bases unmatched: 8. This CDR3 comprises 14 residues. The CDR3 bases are TGTGCCAGCAGTCCGACAGGGAGTGGGACTGAAGCTTTCTTT. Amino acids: CASSPTGSGTEAFF.

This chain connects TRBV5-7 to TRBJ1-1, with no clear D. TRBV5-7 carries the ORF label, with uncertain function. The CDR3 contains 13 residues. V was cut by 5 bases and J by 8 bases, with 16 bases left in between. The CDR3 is CASRTANSQEAFF. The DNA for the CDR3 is TGTGCCAGCAGAACAGCGAACTCCCAAGAAGCTTTCTTT.

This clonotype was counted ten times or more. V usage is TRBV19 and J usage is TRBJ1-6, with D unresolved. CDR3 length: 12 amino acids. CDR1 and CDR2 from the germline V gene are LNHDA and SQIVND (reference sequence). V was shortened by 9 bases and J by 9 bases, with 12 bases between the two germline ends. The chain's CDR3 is CASSIDRSPLHF. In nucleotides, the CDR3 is TGTGCCAGCTCTATAGACCGTTCACCCCTCCACTTT.

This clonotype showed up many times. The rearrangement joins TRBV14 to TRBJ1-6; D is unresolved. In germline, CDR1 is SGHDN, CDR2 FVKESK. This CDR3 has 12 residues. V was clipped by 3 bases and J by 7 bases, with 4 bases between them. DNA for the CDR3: TGTGCCAGCAGCCAGGTGAATTCACCCCTCCACTTT. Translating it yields CASSQVNSPLHF.

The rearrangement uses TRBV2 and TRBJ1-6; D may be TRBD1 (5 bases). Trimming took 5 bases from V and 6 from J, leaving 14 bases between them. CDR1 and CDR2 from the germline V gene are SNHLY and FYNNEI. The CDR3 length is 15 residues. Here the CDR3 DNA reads TGTGCCAGCAGTTACATGGGACGGACTAATTCACCCCTCCACTTT. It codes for CASSYMGRTNSPLHF.

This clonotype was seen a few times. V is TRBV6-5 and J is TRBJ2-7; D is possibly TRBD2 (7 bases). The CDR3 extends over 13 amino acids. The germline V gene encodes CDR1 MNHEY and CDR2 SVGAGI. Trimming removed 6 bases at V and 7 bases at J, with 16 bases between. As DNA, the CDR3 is TGTGCCAGCAGCCGCGGGGGCCCTCGTGAGCAGTACTTC. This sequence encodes CASSRGGPREQYF.

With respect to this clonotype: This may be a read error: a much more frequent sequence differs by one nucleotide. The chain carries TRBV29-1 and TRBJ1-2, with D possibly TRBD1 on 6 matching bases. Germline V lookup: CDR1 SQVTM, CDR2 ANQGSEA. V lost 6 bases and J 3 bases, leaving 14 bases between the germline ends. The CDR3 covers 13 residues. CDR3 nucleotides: TGCAGCGTCCGGATGGACAGATACTATGGCTACACCTTC. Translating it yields CSVRMDRYYGYTF.

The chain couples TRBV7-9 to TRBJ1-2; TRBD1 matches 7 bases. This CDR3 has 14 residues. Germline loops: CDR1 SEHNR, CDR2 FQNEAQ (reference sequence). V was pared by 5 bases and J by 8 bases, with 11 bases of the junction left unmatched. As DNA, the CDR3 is TGTGCCAGCAGCCCCCAGGGGGGATCCTGGGGCTACACCTTC. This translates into CASSPQGGSWGYTF.

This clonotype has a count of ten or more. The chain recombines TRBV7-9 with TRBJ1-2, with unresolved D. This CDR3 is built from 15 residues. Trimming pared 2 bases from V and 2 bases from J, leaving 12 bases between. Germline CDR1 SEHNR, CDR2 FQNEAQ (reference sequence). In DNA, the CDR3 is TGTGCCAGCAGCTTATCCGAACTAAGCAACTATGGCTACACCTTC. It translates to CASSLSELSNYGYTF. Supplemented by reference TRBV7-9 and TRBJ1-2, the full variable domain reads DTGVSQNPRHKITKRGQNVTFRCDPISEHNRLYWYRQTLGQGPEFLTYFQNEAQLEKSRLLSDRFSAERPKGSFSTLEIQRTEQGDSAMYLCASSLSELSNYGYTFGSGTRLTVV.

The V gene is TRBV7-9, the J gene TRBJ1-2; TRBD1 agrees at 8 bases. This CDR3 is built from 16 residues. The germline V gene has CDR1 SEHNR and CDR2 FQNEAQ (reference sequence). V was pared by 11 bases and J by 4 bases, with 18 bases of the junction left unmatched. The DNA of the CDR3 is TGTGCCTCGCGCCGGGACAGGTCCCTCGACTCCTATGGCTACACCTTC. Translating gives CASRRDRSLDSYGYTF.

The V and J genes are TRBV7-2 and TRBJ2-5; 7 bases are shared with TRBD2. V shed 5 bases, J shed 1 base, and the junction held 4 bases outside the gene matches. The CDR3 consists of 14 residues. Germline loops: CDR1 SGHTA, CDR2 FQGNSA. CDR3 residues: CASSSGTSQETQYF. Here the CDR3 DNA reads TGTGCCAGCAGCAGCGGGACGTCCCAAGAGACCCAGTACTTC. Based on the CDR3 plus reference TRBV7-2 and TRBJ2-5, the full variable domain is GAGVSQSPSNKVTEKGKDVELRCDPISGHTALYWYRQSLGQGLEFLIYFQGNSAPDKSGLPSDRFSAERTGGSVSTLTIQRTQQEDSAVYLCASSSGTSQETQYFGPGTRLLVL.

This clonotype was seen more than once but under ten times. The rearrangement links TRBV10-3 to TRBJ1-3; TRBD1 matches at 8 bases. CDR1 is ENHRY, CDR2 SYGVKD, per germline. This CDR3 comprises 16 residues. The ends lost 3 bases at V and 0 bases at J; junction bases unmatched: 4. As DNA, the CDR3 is TGTGCCATCAGTGACCCGGACAGGGACTCTGGAAACACCATATATTTT. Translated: CAISDPDRDSGNTIYF.

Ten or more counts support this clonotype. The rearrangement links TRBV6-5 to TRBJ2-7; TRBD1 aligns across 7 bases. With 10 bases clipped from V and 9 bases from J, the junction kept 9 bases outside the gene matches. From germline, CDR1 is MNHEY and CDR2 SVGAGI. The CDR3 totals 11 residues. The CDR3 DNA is TGTGCCATCGGGACAGCCCCAGGGCAGTACTTC. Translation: CAIGTAPGQYF.

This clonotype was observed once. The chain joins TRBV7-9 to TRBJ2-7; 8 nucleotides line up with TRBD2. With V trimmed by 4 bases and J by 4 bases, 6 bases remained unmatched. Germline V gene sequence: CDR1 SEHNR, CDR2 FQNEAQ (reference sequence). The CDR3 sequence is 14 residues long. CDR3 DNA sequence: TGTGCCAGCAGCTCAGGACTAGCTTGTTACGAGCAGTACTTC. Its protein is CASSSGLACYEQYF. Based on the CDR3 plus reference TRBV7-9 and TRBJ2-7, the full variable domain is DTGVSQNPRHKITKRGQNVTFRCDPISEHNRLYWYRQTLGQGPEFLTYFQNEAQLEKSRLLSDRFSAERPKGSFSTLEIQRTEQGDSAMYLCASSSGLACYEQYFGPGTRLTVT.

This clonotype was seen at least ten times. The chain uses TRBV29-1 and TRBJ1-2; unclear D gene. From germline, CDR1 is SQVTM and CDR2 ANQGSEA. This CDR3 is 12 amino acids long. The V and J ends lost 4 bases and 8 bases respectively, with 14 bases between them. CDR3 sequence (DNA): TGCAGCGTTGGCGCGGGCGGCGACGGCTACACCTTC. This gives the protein CSVGAGGDGYTF.

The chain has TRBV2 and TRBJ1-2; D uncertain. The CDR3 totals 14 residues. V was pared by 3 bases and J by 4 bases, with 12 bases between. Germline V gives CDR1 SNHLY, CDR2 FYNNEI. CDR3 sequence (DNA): TGTGCCAGCAGTGAGTTCAGGACCGTCTATGGCTACACCTTC. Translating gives CASSEFRTVYGYTF.

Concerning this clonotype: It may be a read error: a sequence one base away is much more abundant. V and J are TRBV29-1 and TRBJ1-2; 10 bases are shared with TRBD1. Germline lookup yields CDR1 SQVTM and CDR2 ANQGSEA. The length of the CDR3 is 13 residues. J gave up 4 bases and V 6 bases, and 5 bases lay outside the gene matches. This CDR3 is CSVERTGGYGYTF. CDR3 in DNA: TGCAGCGTGGAGAGGACAGGGGGCTATGGCTACACCTTC.

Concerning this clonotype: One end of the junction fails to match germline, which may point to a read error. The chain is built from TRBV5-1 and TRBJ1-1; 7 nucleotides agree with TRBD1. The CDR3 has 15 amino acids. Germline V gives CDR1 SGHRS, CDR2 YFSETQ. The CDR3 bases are TGCGCCAGCAGCTTTGGGGACAGTCTGAACACTGAAGCTTTCTTC. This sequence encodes CASSFGDSLNTEAFF.

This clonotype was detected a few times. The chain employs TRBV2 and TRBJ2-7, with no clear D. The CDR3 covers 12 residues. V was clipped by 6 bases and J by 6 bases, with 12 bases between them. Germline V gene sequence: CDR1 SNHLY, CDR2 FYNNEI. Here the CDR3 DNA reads TGTGCCAGCAGCGTTCTTTCACCCGAGCAGTACTTC. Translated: CASSVLSPEQYF. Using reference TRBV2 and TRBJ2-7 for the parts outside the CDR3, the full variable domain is EPEVTQTPSHQVTQMGQEVILRCVPISNHLYFYWYRQILGQKVEFLVSFYNNEISEKSEIFDDQFSVERPDGSNFTLKIRSTKLEDSAMYFCASSVLSPEQYFGPGTRLTVT.

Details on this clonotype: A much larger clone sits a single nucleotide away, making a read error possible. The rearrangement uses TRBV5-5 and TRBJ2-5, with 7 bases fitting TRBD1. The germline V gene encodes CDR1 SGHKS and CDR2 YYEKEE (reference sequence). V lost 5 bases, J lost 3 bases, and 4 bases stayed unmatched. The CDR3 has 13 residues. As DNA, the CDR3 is TGTGCCAGCAGATTTACAGGGGAAGAGACCCAGTACTTC. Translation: CASRFTGEETQYF.

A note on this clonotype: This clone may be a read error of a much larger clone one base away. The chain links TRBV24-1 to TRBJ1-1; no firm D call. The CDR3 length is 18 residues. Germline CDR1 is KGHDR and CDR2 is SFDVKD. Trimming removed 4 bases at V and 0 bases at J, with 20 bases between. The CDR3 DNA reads TGTGCCACCAGTGACAGCCAAGGACCTTCATCCATGAACACTGAAGCTTTCTTT. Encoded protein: CATSDSQGPSSMNTEAFF.

The CDR3 here is CSARDGWGLNQPQHF. The CDR3 bases are TGCAGTGCTAGAGATGGTTGGGGGCTTAATCAGCCCCAGCATTTT. J is TRBJ1-5 and V is TRBV20-1, with TRBD1 as a possible D gene (6 bases). Germline CDR1 DFQATT, CDR2 SNEGSKA (reference sequence). This CDR3 region has 15 residues. V lost 0 bases and J 4 bases, leaving 13 bases between the germline ends.

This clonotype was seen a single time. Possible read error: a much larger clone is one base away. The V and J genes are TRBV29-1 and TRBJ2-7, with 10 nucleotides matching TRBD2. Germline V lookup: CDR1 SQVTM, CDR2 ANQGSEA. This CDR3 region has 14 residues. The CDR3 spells CSVGLAGAADEQCF. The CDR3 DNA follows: TGCAGCGTTGGTCTAGCGGGAGCTGCGGACGAGCAGTGCTTC.

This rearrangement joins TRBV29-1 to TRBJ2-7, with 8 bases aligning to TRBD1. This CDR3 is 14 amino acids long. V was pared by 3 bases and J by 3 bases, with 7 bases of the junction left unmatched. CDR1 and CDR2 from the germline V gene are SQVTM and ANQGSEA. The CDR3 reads CSVDETGGGYEQYF. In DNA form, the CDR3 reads TGCAGCGTTGATGAAACAGGGGGAGGCTACGAGCAGTACTTC.

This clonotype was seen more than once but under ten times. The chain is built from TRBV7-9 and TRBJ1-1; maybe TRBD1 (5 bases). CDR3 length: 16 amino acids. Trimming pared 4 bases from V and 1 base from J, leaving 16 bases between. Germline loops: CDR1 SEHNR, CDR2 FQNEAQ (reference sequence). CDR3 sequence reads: CASSYLISGPNTEAFF. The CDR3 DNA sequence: TGTGCCAGCAGCTATTTAATTTCAGGGCCGAACACTGAAGCTTTCTTT.

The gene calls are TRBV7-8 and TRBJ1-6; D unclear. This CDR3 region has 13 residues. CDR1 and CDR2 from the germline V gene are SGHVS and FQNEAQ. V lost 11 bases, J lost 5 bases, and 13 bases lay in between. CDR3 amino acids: CAWSPLDNSPLHF. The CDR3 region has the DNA TGTGCCTGGAGCCCCCTAGATAATTCACCCCTCCACTTT.